The clone carrying this TCR beta chain was found many times. This specimen comes from a study of regulatory T cells in long-lasting Graves disease. Time point of the sample: newly diagnosed GD, antithyroid drugs for less than 3 months. Making the TCR library involved RNA that had been extracted from PBMCs. Trimming cost V 6 bases and J 0 bases, with 9 bases left between them. Per the germline V gene, CDR1 is WSHSY and CDR2 is SAAADI. The CDR3 loop spans 14 amino acids. Building of the TCR beta libraries involved iRepertoire HTBI primers and Arm-PCR of CDR3 regions. Via MiXCR, TCRdb re-called the multiplex PCR reads, giving one row per CDR3 protein. This table has 550,000 or so distinct CDR3 sequences, about 12% appearing once. These data were likewise used in another study, on T cells in Graves' hyperthyroidism and ophthalmopathy. That report adds: The HTBI set primed first-round TCR CDR3 RT-PCR. A model built on 13 V-J features separated ophthalmopathy from stable hyperthyroidism.

This TCR was recovered from a woman in her 30s with Graves disease. This chain connects TRBV10-2 to TRBJ1-5; no clear D. The material was peripheral blood mononuclear cells (PBMCs), obtained at new diagnosis, from a patient treated with antithyroid drugs. The CDR3 protein is CASSFRYSNQPQHF. The CDR3 DNA reads TGCGCCAGCAGCTTTAGATATAGCAATCAGCCCCAGCATTTT.